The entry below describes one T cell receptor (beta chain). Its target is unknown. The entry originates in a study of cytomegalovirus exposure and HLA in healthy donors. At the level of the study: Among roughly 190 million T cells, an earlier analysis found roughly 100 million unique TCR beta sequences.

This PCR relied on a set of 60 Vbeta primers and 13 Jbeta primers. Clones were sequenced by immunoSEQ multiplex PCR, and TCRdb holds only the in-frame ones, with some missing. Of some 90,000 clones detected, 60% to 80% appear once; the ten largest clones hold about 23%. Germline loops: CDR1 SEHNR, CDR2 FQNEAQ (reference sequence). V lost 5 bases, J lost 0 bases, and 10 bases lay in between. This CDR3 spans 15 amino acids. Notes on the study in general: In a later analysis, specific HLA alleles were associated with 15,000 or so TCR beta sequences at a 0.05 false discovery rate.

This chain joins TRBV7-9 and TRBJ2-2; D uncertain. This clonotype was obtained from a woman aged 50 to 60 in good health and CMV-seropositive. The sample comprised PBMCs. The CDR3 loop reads CASSRYTANTGELFF. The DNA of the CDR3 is TGTGCCAGCAGCCGTTACACCGCGAACACCGGGGAGCTGTTTTTT.